The rows below give T cell receptor beta chains drawn from one sample of a study of cytomegalovirus exposure and HLA in healthy donors. Sequencing used immunoSEQ multiplex PCR; TCRdb keeps in-frame clones, though not all of them. Its listing shows fewer than 150,000 clones. The sequenced material came from PBMCs. These receptor sequences come from a man aged 35 to 55 in good health and CMV-seronegative. Each CDR3 is given with its conserved first and last residue. The order of the fields is D gene, V gene, J gene, CDR3 protein, CDR3 DNA. The D gene is left open where the match is weak.

D gene: TRBD2
V gene: TRBV5-1
J gene: TRBJ2-2
CDR3 protein: CASSSAGTNTGELFF
CDR3 DNA: TGCGCCAGCAGCTCGGCGGGGACTAATACCGGGGAGCTGTTTTTT

D gene: .
V gene: TRBV19
J gene: TRBJ1-2
CDR3 protein: CASSPPLYGYTF
CDR3 DNA: TGTGCCAGTAGTCCGCCACTTTATGGCTACACCTTC

D gene: .
V gene: TRBV5-4
J gene: TRBJ2-5
CDR3 protein: CASSSQETQYF
CDR3 DNA: TGTGCCAGCAGCTCGCAAGAGACCCAGTACTTC

D gene: TRBD1
V gene: TRBV10-1
J gene: TRBJ1-1
CDR3 protein: CATNHQGAVTEAFF
CDR3 DNA: TGCGCCACCAACCACCAGGGGGCGGTAACTGAAGCTTTCTTT

D gene: .
V gene: TRBV2
J gene: TRBJ1-2
CDR3 protein: CARLSDKGTNYGYTF
CDR3 DNA: TGTGCCCGCTTATCGGACAAGGGGACTAACTATGGCTACACCTTC

D gene: TRBD2
V gene: TRBV7-2
J gene: TRBJ2-5
CDR3 protein: CASSLQRAGGLAEETQYF
CDR3 DNA: TGTGCCAGCAGCTTACAGCGAGCGGGGGGGCTAGCGGAGGAGACCCAGTACTTC

D gene: .
V gene: TRBV27
J gene: TRBJ1-2
CDR3 protein: CASRPSRSNYGYTF
CDR3 DNA: TGTGCCAGCAGACCCTCGCGATCCAACTATGGCTACACCTTC

D gene: .
V gene: TRBV25-1
J gene: TRBJ2-7
CDR3 protein: CASSSGDSYEQYF
CDR3 DNA: TGTGCCAGCAGTTCCGGGGACTCCTACGAGCAGTACTTC

D gene: .
V gene: TRBV19
J gene: TRBJ1-4
CDR3 protein: CASSIDPPGSTNEKLFF
CDR3 DNA: TGTGCCAGTAGTATAGATCCCCCAGGTTCAACTAATGAAAAACTGTTTTTT

D gene: .
V gene: TRBV29-1
J gene: TRBJ2-1
CDR3 protein: CSVVLDSPQVF
CDR3 DNA: TGCAGCGTTGTTCTGGATTCCCCCCAGGTCTTC

D gene: .
V gene: TRBV2
J gene: TRBJ1-6
CDR3 protein: CASSMDSSLYNSPLHF
CDR3 DNA: TGTGCCAGCAGTATGGACAGCTCCCTGTATAATTCACCCCTCCACTTT

D gene: TRBD2
V gene: TRBV7-6
J gene: TRBJ2-1
CDR3 protein: CASSPRGGGSYNEQFF
CDR3 DNA: TGTGCCAGCAGCCCTCGGGGGGGCGGCTCCTACAATGAGCAGTTCTTC

D gene: TRBD2
V gene: TRBV15
J gene: TRBJ2-3
CDR3 protein: CATSIQRGPPPDTQYF
CDR3 DNA: TGTGCCACCAGCATCCAGCGGGGGCCCCCCCCAGATACGCAGTATTTT

D gene: .
V gene: TRBV5-8
J gene: TRBJ2-3
CDR3 protein: CASSLDRGTDTQYF
CDR3 DNA: TGTGCCAGCAGCTTGGACAGGGGCACAGATACGCAGTATTTT

D gene: TRBD1
V gene: TRBV5-1
J gene: TRBJ1-6
CDR3 protein: CASSLAYGTGASPLHF
CDR3 DNA: TGCGCCAGCAGCTTGGCCTACGGCACAGGGGCCTCACCCCTCCACTTT

D gene: TRBD1
V gene: TRBV4-3
J gene: TRBJ1-5
CDR3 protein: CASSQDAGQGTNQPQHF
CDR3 DNA: TGCGCCAGCAGCCAAGATGCCGGACAGGGGACCAATCAGCCCCAGCATTTT

D gene: .
V gene: TRBV7-9
J gene: TRBJ1-1
CDR3 protein: CASSTGTLNTEAFF
CDR3 DNA: TGTGCCAGCAGCACCGGGACACTGAACACTGAAGCTTTCTTT